The 7 T cell receptor beta chains listed next were all sequenced from one sample in a study of beta chain features in type 1 diabetes. Points from the study as a whole: In every one of the four CD4+ subsets, TCRB CDR3s were moderately but significantly shorter in Type 1 diabetes patients.

Which antigens these TCRs recognize remains unknown. Reverse transcribing all isolated RNA meant expressed TCRB transcripts were sequenced. Clones were sequenced by immunoSEQ multiplex PCR, and TCRdb holds only the in-frame ones, with some missing. The data hold 600,000 to 700,000 clones, with roughly an eighth observed a single time. Sequenced: naive CD4+ T cells from blood. Source of these receptors: a man between 18 and 29 years old with type 1 diabetes.

This clone showed up just a few times. This chain uses TRBV7-9 with TRBJ1-5; a weak D match, TRBD1 (5 bases). Germline V gene lookup returns CDR1 SEHNR and CDR2 FQNEAQ (reference sequence). Trimming pared 7 bases from V and 5 bases from J, leaving 12 bases between. The CDR3 has 13 amino acids. In DNA form, the CDR3 reads TGTGCCAGCACCTGGGGGGATCATCAGCCCCAGCATTTT. Amino acid sequence: CASTWGDHQPQHF.

As for this clone: Different DNA sequences within this sample yield the same CDR3. This chain uses TRBV18 with TRBJ1-1, with a weak D call TRBD1 (6 bases). V lost 2 bases and J lost 2, with 6 bases in between. The CDR3 length is 13 residues. The germline V gene has CDR1 KGHSH and CDR2 LQKENI. The CDR3 protein is CASSPGGNTEAFF. The CDR3 DNA reads as TGTGCCAGCTCACCAGGGGGCAACACTGAAGCTTTCTTT.

The chain employs TRBV18 and TRBJ2-5, with a weak D call TRBD2 (5 bases). CDR1 and CDR2 from the germline V gene are KGHSH and LQKENI. The V gene lost 2 bases and the J gene lost 2 bases, with 9 bases spanning the gap. There are 14 residues in the CDR3. The CDR3 DNA reads TGTGCCAGCTCACCAAGCAGCGGACAAGAGACCCAGTACTTC. This sequence encodes CASSPSSGQETQYF.

The CDR3 region is CSVGYGGTDTQYF. The DNA for the CDR3 is TGCAGCGTGGGGTATGGGGGCACAGATACGCAGTATTTT. V gene TRBV29-1 combines with J gene TRBJ2-3; D is unclear. There are 13 residues in the CDR3. Germline V lookup: CDR1 SQVTM, CDR2 ANQGSEA. Trimming shortened V by 6 bases and J by 1 base, and 11 bases separated the two germline ends.

This clone was counted only a few times. This sequence joins TRBV11-1 and TRBJ2-7, with 8 bases matching TRBD1. The CDR3 covers 13 residues. The germline V gene encodes CDR1 SGHAT and CDR2 FQDESV (reference sequence). The J segment lost 4 bases and the V segment lost 6 bases, leaving 5 bases of the junction unmatched. CDR3 sequence: CASSSGTGYEQYF. The CDR3 DNA reads as TGTGCCAGCAGTTCCGGGACAGGTTACGAGCAGTACTTC.

The chain links TRBV7-9 to TRBJ2-7; D gene unclear. The CDR3 contains 13 residues. Trimming took off 5 bases at V and 5 bases at J, with 13 bases between the two ends. The germline V gene encodes CDR1 SEHNR and CDR2 FQNEAQ (reference sequence). CDR3 region: CASSLVILNEQYF. The CDR3 DNA is TGTGCCAGCAGCCTCGTCATCCTGAACGAGCAGTACTTC. Using reference TRBV7-9 and TRBJ2-7 for the parts outside the CDR3, the full variable domain is DTGVSQNPRHKITKRGQNVTFRCDPISEHNRLYWYRQTLGQGPEFLTYFQNEAQLEKSRLLSDRFSAERPKGSFSTLEIQRTEQGDSAMYLCASSLVILNEQYFGPGTRLTVT.

In this sample, this clone turned up a few times. This chain connects TRBV19 to TRBJ2-7; TRBD1 matches at 7 bases. J lost 0 bases, V lost 6 bases, and 5 bases had no gene match. Germline V gene data show CDR1 as LNHDA and CDR2 as SQIVND (reference sequence). This CDR3 comprises 14 residues. The CDR3 spells CASSRDSLSYEQYF. As DNA, the CDR3 is TGTGCCAGTAGCCGGGACAGCCTCTCCTACGAGCAGTACTTC.